At least ten counts were recorded for the clone carrying this T cell receptor beta chain. Its antigen is unknown. Trimming pared 1 base from V and 5 bases from J, leaving 17 bases between. Germline assignment: CDR1 MNHEY and CDR2 SVGEGT. This CDR3 is built from 16 residues. CDR3 regions were amplified by Arm-PCR using iRepertoire HTBI primers to build TCR beta libraries. TCRdb reanalysed the multiplex PCR reads using MiXCR and keeps one entry per CDR3 protein. The data contain roughly 400,000 distinct CDR3 sequences, around 15% of them singletons. This entry is derived from a study of regulatory T cells in long-lasting Graves disease. General study findings and limits: Sample size was small, which may have lowered accuracy. Study was limited to peripheral blood, excluding thyroid tissue.

The time point denotes: newly diagnosed GD, antithyroid drugs for less than 3 months. PBMC-extracted RNA yielded the TCR library. The data also belong to a second study, concerning T cells in Graves' hyperthyroidism and ophthalmopathy. That study adds: Each diagnosis drew on symptoms, thyroxine, TRAb, thyroid ultrasound and orbital computed tomography findings.

The chain carries TRBV6-2 or TRBV6-3 and TRBJ1-1; D is uncertain. This clonotype originated in a woman between 18 and 29 years old with Graves disease. Specimen: peripheral blood mononuclear cells (PBMCs), collected at new diagnosis, from a patient treated with antithyroid drugs. CDR3 protein: CASSYFYSPAGTEAFF. CDR3 nucleotide sequence: TGTGCCAGCAGTTACTTCTACAGCCCGGCGGGAACTGAAGCTTTCTTT.